This record covers a single T cell receptor beta chain. Its cognate antigen has yet to be identified. Base quality data are lacking; no much larger clone is found one base away. This sample is drawn from a study of blood T cell repertoires in COVID-19 (dated by TCRdb to about 2020). Study-wide context: Samples covering the acute and convalescent phases of COVID-19 were provided by collaborators in the United States, Italy and Spain. The material from the prospective study consisted of cDNA or gDNA derived from T cells, B-cell-depleted T cells, or PBMCs. Subjects who had been exposed to COVID-19, were actively infected with it, or had recovered from it provided the deeply sampled blood TCRbeta repertoires that made up the dataset. A freely available public database, intended as a resource for researchers studying the immune response to SARS-CoV-2, is where the repertoires were released. Samples were obtained from the ongoing ImmuneRACE study (first 160 participants) and from 1,254 subjects provided by 6 global collaborators. A de-identified subject ID, COVID-19 status, age in years and sex were almost always included in the sample metadata. Where HLA class I and class II types were available, the types were taken from metadata supplied by the sample provider, not from assay-based typing.

The immunoSEQ Assay, a bias-controlled multiplex PCR, was used to amplify TCRbeta CDR3 regions from genomic DNA. The original methods were these. The number of nucleated cells in each sample was estimated by amplification of reference gene primers within the assay. To quantify the absolute abundance of each unique TCRbeta CDR3 rearrangement, sequence reads were collapsed and filtered. Productive Simpson clonality was computed per sample as the square root of Simpson's diversity index over productive rearrangements. TCRdb obtained this table from immuneACCESS and retained in-frame rearrangements with V and J assigned. These tables miss some clones; where compared with another copy, unresolved V genes account for less than half of the shortfall, and the remainder is unexplained. V, J and clone size are those of that table, while D and trimming were read from the DNA. Present in this sample are under 65,000 clones, about nine tenths of which were seen just once. About 9.3% of the sample is in the top ten clones.

Points the paper makes about the study in general: How much clinical and demographic metadata was included differed by source and by participant, and the metadata was provided uncurated.

Each collaborating institution followed its own protocols to collect whole blood in K2EDTA tubes. For TCRbeta analysis, collaborators shipped samples in one of three forms: frozen whole blood, isolated PBMCs, or DNA extracted from either of those sample types. The CDR3 has 13 amino acids, counting the end cysteine and phenylalanine. Kept here is only the CDR3 DNA, which spans 39 bases and is read in frame from base 1. The germline V gene gives CDR1 as SGHTA and CDR2 as FQGNSA. The junction carries 7 bases between V and J, which are trimmed by 5 bases and 1 base respectively. Sequenced sample: peripheral blood. The chain is assembled from TRBV7-2 and TRBJ2-3; the D segment cannot be called with confidence. The source of this sequence is a woman aged 80 or over with active COVID-19. This receptor carries the CDR3 CASSASRTDTQYF. The nucleotides are TGTGCCAGCAGCGCGTCCCGCACAGATACGCAGTATTTT. The full variable domain, with segments outside the CDR3 supplied by the reference TRBV7-2 and TRBJ2-3 proteins, appears as GAGVSQSPSNKVTEKGKDVELRCDPISGHTALYWYRQSLGQGLEFLIYFQGNSAPDKSGLPSDRFSAERTGGSVSTLTIQRTQQEDSAVYLCASSASRTDTQYFGPGTRLTVL.